The rows below give T cell receptor beta chains drawn from one sample of a study of T-cell reconstitution after alpha-beta-depleted transplantation in children. TCRdb reanalysed the PCR reads using MiXCR and keeps one entry per CDR3 protein. The sample has approximately 290,000 distinct CDR3 sequences, around a tenth seen once. The sample in question was peripheral blood, obtained 180 days after TCRalphabeta/CD19-depleted stem cell transplant. These receptors all stem from a male patient aged 2 to 9 who had a stem cell transplant for chronic granulomatous disease, so the T cells may come from the graft donor. The CDR3 runs from the conserved cysteine through the conserved F or W.

>TRBV19
CASTPGISGTDTQYF
>TRBV15
CATSRVVGRGNYGYTF
>TRBV18
CASSKTSGDSYNSPLHF
>TRBV15
CATSIISGRVTDTQYF
>TRBV11-3
CASSLAKASGANNSPLHF
>TRBV7-9
CASRPAGDEQYF
>TRBV19
CASSIVARDFGNEQFF
>TRBV9
CASSVGWTGINEQFF
>TRBV5-1
CASRPDRGNYGYTF
>TRBV7-2
CASTQRTGNTGELFF
>TRBV25-1
CASSEGLDTEAFF
>TRBV20-1
CSGAYNEQFF
>TRBV12-3/TRBV12-4
CASSLSVIRGSYEQYF
>TRBV7-3
CASSKQGAGTEAFF
>TRBV5-1
CASTLETYQETQYF
>TRBV7-9
CASSLGEGITKNIQYF
>TRBV7-9
CASRGDGNTGELFF
>TRBV6-5
CASSYSKLGGSTEAFF
>TRBV5-4
CASSPITSGSGQFF
>TRBV7-9
CASSQRDRANTGELFF
>TRBV21-1
CASSKALFGEPEAFF
>TRBV11-2
CASSFNVGLNTEAFF
>TRBV20-1
CSATGMSANTGELFF
>TRBV9
CASSVGSLNTGELFF
>TRBV11-2
CASSRARNANTGELFF
>TRBV7-3
CASSLTRSSTDTQYF
>TRBV12-3/TRBV12-4
CASSLAGQGRGTEAFF
>TRBV3-1
CASSQDKGLGNYYEQYF
>TRBV7-2
CASSLAWGPRPNQPQHF
>TRBV7-2
CASSLEWRNTEAFF
>TRBV7-8
CASNALGRLSYEQYF
>TRBV12-3/TRBV12-4
CASSKTGGFGNSPLHF
>TRBV15
CATSRDPGRGHEQYF
>TRBV3-1
CASSQGVPGLAYNEQFF
>TRBV7-2
CASTPVSYEQYF
>TRBV10-3
CAISEWYNEQFF
>TRBV30
CAWMGTESHGYTF
>TRBV5-1
CASSLDVASGDEQYF
>TRBV7-2
CASSLAPRAGNSPLHF
>TRBV3-1
CASSSGLEPNTEAFF
>TRBV29-1
CSTVPGLAVQETQYF
>TRBV20-1
CSPSTQGRSVIGYGYTF
>TRBV21-1
CASSFRWAGAKAEAFF
>TRBV6-1
CASNSLREGPYNEQFF
>TRBV19
CASSTWGQFTGELFF
>TRBV3-1
CASSQGQASGNTIYF
>TRBV24-1
CATSDLDREPTEQYF
>TRBV12-3/TRBV12-4
CASSQPQGLNGYTF
>TRBV28
CASSLNKGAYQPQHF
>TRBV20-1
CSASGLGASYEQYF
>TRBV11-2
CASSREPGRGTLGANVLTF
>TRBV25-1
CASRENSYNEQFF
>TRBV10-3
CAISDRAGELFF